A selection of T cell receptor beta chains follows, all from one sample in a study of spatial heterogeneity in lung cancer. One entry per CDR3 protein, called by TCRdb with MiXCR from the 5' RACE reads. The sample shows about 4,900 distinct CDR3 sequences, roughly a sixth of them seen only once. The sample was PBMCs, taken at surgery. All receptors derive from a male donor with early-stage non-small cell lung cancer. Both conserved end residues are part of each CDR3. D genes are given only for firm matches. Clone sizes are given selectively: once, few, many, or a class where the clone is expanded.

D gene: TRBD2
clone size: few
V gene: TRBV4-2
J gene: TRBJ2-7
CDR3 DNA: TGTGCCAGCAGCCAAGAGCGGACTAGCGGGGTCTACGAGCAGTACTTC
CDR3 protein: CASSQERTSGVYEQYF

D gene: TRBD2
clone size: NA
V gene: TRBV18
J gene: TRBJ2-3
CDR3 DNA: TGTGCCAGCACTCTAGCGGGCCAACGGGCAGATACGCAGTATTTT
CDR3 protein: CASTLAGQRADTQYF

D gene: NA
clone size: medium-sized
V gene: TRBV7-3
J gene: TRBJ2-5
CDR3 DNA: TGTGCCAGCAGCCGGGGCCACCAAGAGACCCAGTACTTC
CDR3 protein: CASSRGHQETQYF

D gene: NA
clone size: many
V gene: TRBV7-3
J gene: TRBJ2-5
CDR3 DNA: TGTGCCAGCAGCCTACAAGGAGCGGAGACCCAGTACTTC
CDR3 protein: CASSLQGAETQYF

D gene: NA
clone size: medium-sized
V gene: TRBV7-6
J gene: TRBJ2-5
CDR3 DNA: TGTGCCAGCAGCTTCGATTCCTTGGGGGTGGGGAGTTGGCAAGAGACCCAGTACTTC
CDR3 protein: CASSFDSLGVGSWQETQYF

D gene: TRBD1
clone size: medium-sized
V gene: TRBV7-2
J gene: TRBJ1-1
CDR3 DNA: TGTGCCAGCAGCTCCTCACAGGGGAGGACTGAAGCTTTCTTT
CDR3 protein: CASSSSQGRTEAFF

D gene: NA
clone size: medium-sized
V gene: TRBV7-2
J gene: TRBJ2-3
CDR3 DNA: TGTGCCAGCAGCTTGACCCCGGTTTCGGATACGCAGTATTTT
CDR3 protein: CASSLTPVSDTQYF

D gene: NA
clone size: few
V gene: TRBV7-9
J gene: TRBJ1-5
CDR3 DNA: TGTGCCAGCAGCTTAGATGAGGGTCAGCCCCAGCATTTT
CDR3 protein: CASSLDEGQPQHF

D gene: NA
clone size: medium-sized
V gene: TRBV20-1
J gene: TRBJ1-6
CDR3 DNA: TGCAGTGCTAGAGATGGGGGCGGTTCACCCCTCCACTTT
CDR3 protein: CSARDGGGSPLHF

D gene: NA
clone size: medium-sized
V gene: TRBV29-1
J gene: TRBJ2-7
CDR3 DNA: TGCAGCGTTGAGGATCACGAGCAGTACTTC
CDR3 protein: CSVEDHEQYF

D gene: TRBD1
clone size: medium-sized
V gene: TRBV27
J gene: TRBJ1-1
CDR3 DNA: TGTGCCAGCAGTTTAGACAGGGTTTCCACTGAAGCTTTCTTT
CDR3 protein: CASSLDRVSTEAFF

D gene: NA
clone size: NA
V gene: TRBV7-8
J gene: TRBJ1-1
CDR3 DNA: TGTGCCACCAACAGGCCAGGTATGAACACTGAAGCTTTCTTT
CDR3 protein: CATNRPGMNTEAFF